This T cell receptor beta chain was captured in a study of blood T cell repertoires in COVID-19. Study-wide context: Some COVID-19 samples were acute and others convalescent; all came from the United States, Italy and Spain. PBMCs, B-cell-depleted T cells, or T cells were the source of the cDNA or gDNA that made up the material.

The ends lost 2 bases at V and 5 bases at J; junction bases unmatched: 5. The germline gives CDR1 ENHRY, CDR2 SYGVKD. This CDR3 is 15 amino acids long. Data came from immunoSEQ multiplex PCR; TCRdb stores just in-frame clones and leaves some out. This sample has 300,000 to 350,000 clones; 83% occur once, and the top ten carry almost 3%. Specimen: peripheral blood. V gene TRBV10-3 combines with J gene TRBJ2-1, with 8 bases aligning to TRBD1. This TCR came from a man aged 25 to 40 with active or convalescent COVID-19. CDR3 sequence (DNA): TGTGCCATCAGTGAGGGTCAGGGGGCCGACAATGAGCAGTTCTTC. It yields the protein CAISEGQGADNEQFF.